One T cell receptor (beta chain) is described in this entry. Antigen: not known. Produced via immunoSEQ multiplex PCR; TCRdb's table is partial and in-frame only. The table lists 25,000 to 30,000 clones, 75% to 85% of them singletons. Germline assignment: CDR1 MGHRA and CDR2 YSYEKL. The junction had 5 bases not matched to a gene; V was cut back by 4 bases and J by 4 bases. This CDR3 contains 14 residues. PRAID combined immunodeficiency and autoinflammation. This record belongs to a study of stem cell transplantation in POMP-related autoinflammatory disease. Whole-study context: Impaired MHC class I-dependent CD8+ differentiation was hypothesized from defective thymoproteasomes. CD8+ T cells were low and CD4+ cells naive-skewed before transplant. Points from the study as a whole: In patients with PRAID, every analyzed T-cell subset tended to show lower diversity and higher clonality.

The sample consisted of CD4+ T cells from PBMCs, taken before stem cell transplantation. This clonotype originated in a human donor with POMP-related autoinflammation and immune dysregulation (PRAID). This sequence joins TRBV4-1 and TRBJ2-5; TRBD1 matches 8 bases. The CDR3 sequence is CASSPQDRGETQYF. CDR3 DNA sequence: TGCGCCAGCAGCCCCCAAGACAGGGGAGAGACCCAGTACTTC.